This TCR beta chain was recorded in a study of T-cell reconstitution after alpha-beta-depleted transplantation in children. General observations from the study: Alpha-beta T cells present about two months after transplant were reported to originate from several hundred expanded graft clones. By one year post-transplant, T-cell counts and diversity largely arose from T cells that were newly produced.

CDR3 length equals 15 residues. V was clipped by 3 bases and J by 2 bases, with 14 bases between them. Construction of the TCRbeta library involved unique molecular identifiers. TCRdb fed the PCR reads into MiXCR, producing one record per CDR3 protein. The table has 280,000 or so distinct CDR3 sequences, around 10% seen once; the top ten hold 20% to 30%. In this sample, this clonotype turned up many times. The antigen is undetermined. Specimen: peripheral blood, collected 180 days after TCRalphabeta/CD19-depleted stem cell transplant. This TCR was sampled from a male patient between 2 and 15 years old who had a stem cell transplant for chronic granulomatous disease, so the T cells may come from the graft donor. The chain is built from TRBV12-3 or TRBV12-4 and TRBJ2-7; TRBD1 might be the D (6 bases). CDR3 amino acids: CASSFTGLSTYEQYF. DNA for the CDR3: TGTGCCAGCAGTTTCACAGGGCTTTCCACCTACGAGCAGTACTTC.